The entry below gives a single TCR beta chain sequence along with its context. Its antigen is as yet unknown. Total RNA, at least 5.5 micrograms per sample, came from PBMCs. Per germline, CDR1 LGHNA and CDR2 YSLEER. The V gene lost 1 base and the J gene lost 1 base, with 10 bases spanning the gap. The CDR3 sequence is 15 residues long. Primed by a sample-barcoded 5' primer and a J-beta primer mix, a second PCR proceeded for about 7 to 11 cycles. TCRdb fed the 5' RACE reads into MiXCR, producing one record per CDR3 protein. The sample lists about 1,500,000 distinct CDR3 sequences; roughly 30% were seen once. These data originate in a study of blood T cells in healthy people across ages. General study points: Naive T cell percentage strongly correlated with TCR beta diversity. Getting older went along with TCR beta diversity per million T cells dropping roughly linearly.

The specimen was blood. The clonotype was recovered from a woman between 25 and 40 years old in good health. This rearrangement joins TRBV4-3 to TRBJ1-2; D remains unclear. The CDR3 region is CASSQGPTLNYGYTF. The CDR3 nucleotides are TGCGCCAGCAGCCAAGGCCCCACACTTAACTATGGCTACACCTTC.